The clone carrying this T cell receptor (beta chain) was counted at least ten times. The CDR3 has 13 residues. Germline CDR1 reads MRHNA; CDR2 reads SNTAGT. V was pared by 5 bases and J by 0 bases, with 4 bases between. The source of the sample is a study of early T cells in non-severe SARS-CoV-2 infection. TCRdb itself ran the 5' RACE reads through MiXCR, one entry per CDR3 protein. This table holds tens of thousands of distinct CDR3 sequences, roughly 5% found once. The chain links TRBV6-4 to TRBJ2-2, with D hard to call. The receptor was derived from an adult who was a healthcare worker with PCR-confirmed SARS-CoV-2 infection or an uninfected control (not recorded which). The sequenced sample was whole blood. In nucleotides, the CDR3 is TGTGCCAGCAGTCTCTCGAACACCGGGGAGCTGTTTTTT. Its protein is CASSLSNTGELFF.